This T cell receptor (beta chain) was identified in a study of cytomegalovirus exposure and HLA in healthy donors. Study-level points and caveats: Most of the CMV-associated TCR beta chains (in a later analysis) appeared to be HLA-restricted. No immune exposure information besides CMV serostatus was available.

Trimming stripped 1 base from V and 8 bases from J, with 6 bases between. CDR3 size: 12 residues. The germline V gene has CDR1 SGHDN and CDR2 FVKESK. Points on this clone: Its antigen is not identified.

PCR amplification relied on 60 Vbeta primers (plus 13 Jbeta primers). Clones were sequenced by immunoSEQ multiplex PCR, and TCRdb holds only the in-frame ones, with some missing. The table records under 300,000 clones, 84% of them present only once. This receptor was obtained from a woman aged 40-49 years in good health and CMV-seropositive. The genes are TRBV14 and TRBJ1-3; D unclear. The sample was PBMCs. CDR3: CASSQALHTIYF. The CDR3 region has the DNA TGTGCCAGCAGCCAAGCACTTCACACCATATATTTT. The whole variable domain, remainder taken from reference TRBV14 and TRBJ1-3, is EAGVTQFPSHSVIEKGQTVTLRCDPISGHDNLYWYRRVMGKEIKFLLHFVKESKQDESGMPNNRFLAERTGGTYSTLKVQPAELEDSGVYFCASSQALHTIYFGEGSWLTVV.